These 27 T cell receptor beta chains were sequenced from one sample in a study of cytomegalovirus exposure and HLA in healthy donors. Produced via immunoSEQ multiplex PCR; TCRdb's table is partial and in-frame only. The sample carries about 130,000 clones, around 95% recorded once. Sequencing input: PBMCs. The receptors derive from a man aged 18 to 30 in good health and CMV-seronegative.

This clone was seen just once. In DNA form, the CDR3 reads TGTGCCAGCCGTAGCGGGTTCCAAGAGACCCAGTACTTC. Amino acid sequence: CASRSGFQETQYF. The rearrangement joins TRBV2 to TRBJ2-5; the match to TRBD2 covers 7 bases. This CDR3 is built from 13 residues. Per the germline V gene, CDR1 is SNHLY and CDR2 is FYNNEI. V trimming: 8 bases; J trimming: 1 base; junction bases outside the gene matches: 4.

V and J are TRBV25-1 and TRBJ2-1; 12 bases are shared with TRBD1. This CDR3 spans 15 amino acids. The trim removed 8 bases at V and 8 bases at J, leaving 10 bases unmatched. Germline V gene lookup returns CDR1 MGHDK and CDR2 SYGVNS. The CDR3 reads CASEARGTGGDEQFF. In nucleotides, the CDR3 is TGTGCCAGCGAAGCCCGGGGGACAGGGGGCGATGAGCAGTTCTTC.

The chain uses TRBV5-1 and TRBJ2-1; 10 positions agree with TRBD2. The CDR3 is made up of 17 amino acids. The germline gives CDR1 SGHRS, CDR2 YFSETQ. With V trimmed by 4 bases and J by 0 bases, 7 bases remained unmatched. DNA of the CDR3: TGCGCCAGCAGCCTGACTAGCGGGCGTAGCTCCTACAATGAGCAGTTCTTC. It is translated as CASSLTSGRSSYNEQFF.

The chain uses TRBV28 and TRBJ2-5; 8 positions match TRBD1. The CDR3 covers 16 residues. V trimming: 8 bases; J trimming: 0 bases; junction bases outside the gene matches: 11. From germline, CDR1 is MDHEN and CDR2 SYDVKM. The DNA of the CDR3 is TGTGCCAGCCCCGACCCGGACAGGGAAAACCAAGAGACCCAGTACTTC. Translated: CASPDPDRENQETQYF.

This sequence joins TRBV27 and TRBJ2-3; a weak D match, TRBD2 (6 bases). CDR3 length equals 16 residues. V dropped 2 bases and J dropped 0 bases, with 12 bases sitting between them. Germline V gene lookup returns CDR1 MNHEY and CDR2 SMNVEV (reference sequence). DNA of the CDR3: TGTGCCAGCAGTTTAGGTGCGGGGCTTAGCACAGATACGCAGTATTTT. It yields the protein CASSLGAGLSTDTQYF.

The chain combines TRBV28 with TRBJ1-1; D might be TRBD1 (6 bases). Trimming cost V 3 bases and J 1 base, with 15 bases left between them. Germline lookup yields CDR1 MDHEN and CDR2 SYDVKM. The CDR3 contains 16 residues. The CDR3 loop is CASSLGAGTPNTEAFF. The CDR3 bases are TGTGCCAGCAGTTTGGGGGCCGGGACACCGAACACTGAAGCTTTCTTT.

This chain links TRBV27 with TRBJ2-5, with 9 bases that match TRBD1. With the DNA end fitting TRBJ2-7 better, the J assignment may be wrong. Germline CDR1 MNHEY, CDR2 SMNVEV (reference sequence). The CDR3 extends over 13 amino acids. This CDR3 reads CASSWGQGYEQYF. The CDR3, as DNA: TGTGCCAGCAGTTGGGGACAGGGCTACGAGCAGTACTTC.

The chain couples TRBV27 to TRBJ1-2; perhaps TRBD1 as D (5 bases). CDR3 size: 15 residues. Trimming left V 5 bases short and J 5 bases short, with 18 bases between. In germline, CDR1 is MNHEY, CDR2 SMNVEV (reference sequence). Here the CDR3 reads CASSGAGGRIYGYTF. The DNA of the CDR3 is TGTGCCAGCAGTGGGGCGGGAGGACGAATTTATGGCTACACCTTC.

Here the CDR3 reads CASSLARADTQYF. The DNA of the CDR3 is TGTGCCAGCAGCTTAGCCAGGGCAGATACGCAGTATTTT. The chain employs TRBV7-6 and TRBJ2-3, with D maybe TRBD1 (5 bases). Germline V CDR1 and CDR2: SGHVS, FNYEAQ. The length of the CDR3 is 13 residues. The germline V and J ends were trimmed by 0 bases and 4 bases, with 5 bases remaining between them.

The genes are TRBV6-5 and TRBJ2-3, with TRBD2 matching over 9 bases. With V trimmed by 4 bases and J by 2 bases, 1 base remained unmatched. The germline gives CDR1 MNHEY, CDR2 SVGAGI. This CDR3 has 14 amino acids. The CDR3 spells CASSLAGVTDTQYF. The CDR3 nucleotides read TGTGCCAGCAGTTTAGCGGGGGTCACAGATACGCAGTATTTT.

The sample holds one count of this clone. The chain has TRBV4-3 and TRBJ1-1; weak D call: TRBD1 (5 bases). Trimming shortened V by 4 bases and J by 2 bases, and 11 bases separated the two germline ends. CDR1 and CDR2 (germline): LGHNA, YSLEER. This CDR3 comprises 14 residues. The CDR3: CASSPAGPNTEAFF. The CDR3 DNA is TGCGCCAGCAGCCCCGCGGGACCCAACACTGAAGCTTTCTTT.

This chain connects TRBV28 to TRBJ2-7, with 15 bases aligning to TRBD2. Germline V gives CDR1 MDHEN, CDR2 SYDVKM. Losses at the gene ends were 4 bases for V and 4 bases for J; bases not matched to a gene: 5. CDR3 length: 16 residues. The CDR3 DNA reads TGTGCCAGCAGTTCCGGACTAGCGGGAGGGTTTTACGAGCAGTACTTC. Its translation is CASSSGLAGGFYEQYF.

J is TRBJ2-7 and V is TRBV7-9; TRBD2 aligns across 10 bases. CDR3 size: 15 residues. J gave up 2 bases and V 3 bases, and 4 bases lay outside the gene matches. Looked up from germline, CDR1 is SEHNR and CDR2 is FQNEAQ (reference sequence). The CDR3 DNA reads as TGTGCCAGCAGCTTCCGGACTAGCGGACCCTACGAGCAGTACTTC. Amino acids: CASSFRTSGPYEQYF.

The CDR3 DNA is TGTGCCAGCAGCGCATACAGGGGCGGCTACACCTTC. This encodes CASSAYRGGYTF. The chain has TRBV13 and TRBJ1-2, with 7 bases that match TRBD1. The junction had 5 bases not matched to a gene; V was cut back by 5 bases and J by 8 bases. Germline V gives CDR1 PRHDT, CDR2 FYEKMQ (reference sequence). This CDR3 is built from 12 residues.

The chain links TRBV7-9 to TRBJ1-1, with D perhaps matching TRBD1 (6 bases). CDR1 is SEHNR, CDR2 FQNEAQ, per germline (reference sequence). Deletions cut 5 bases from V and 0 bases from J, with 16 bases between. This CDR3 is 16 amino acids long. CDR3 nucleotides: TGTGCCAGCAGCACTCTCAGGGGCCTTATGAACACTGAAGCTTTCTTT. As protein: CASSTLRGLMNTEAFF.

The chain links TRBV5-6 to TRBJ2-3; 7 bases map to TRBD1. Germline values: CDR1 SGHDT, CDR2 YYEEEE. The CDR3 is made up of 14 amino acids. V trimming: 3 bases; J trimming: 4 bases; junction bases outside the gene matches: 5. CDR3 region: CASSWGTASDTQYF. The CDR3 DNA sequence: TGTGCCAGCAGCTGGGGGACAGCATCAGATACGCAGTATTTT.

The chain employs TRBV9 and TRBJ2-3, with 8 bases lining up with TRBD2. The CDR3 contains 14 residues. J was trimmed by 5 bases and V by 2 bases; bases with no gene match: 4. CDR1 is SGDLS and CDR2 is YYNGEE in the germline V gene. CDR3 region: CASSVSGRIDTQYF. CDR3 bases: TGTGCCAGCAGCGTCAGCGGGAGAATAGATACGCAGTATTTT.

The rearrangement joins TRBV28 to TRBJ2-5, with D maybe TRBD2 (5 bases). Germline lookup yields CDR1 MDHEN and CDR2 SYDVKM. The ends were cut back, 1 base at V and 2 bases at J, with 20 bases in the middle. The CDR3 sequence is 18 residues long. CDR3 nucleotides: TGTGCCAGCAGTTTATCCCCCCGCGAGGGATTGAGGCAAGAGACCCAGTACTTC. Its protein product is CASSLSPREGLRQETQYF.

The gene calls are TRBV5-6 and TRBJ2-6; 8 bases fit TRBD1. CDR1 is SGHDT and CDR2 is YYEEEE in the germline V gene. The CDR3 covers 18 residues. Trimming took 0 bases from V and 0 from J; bases not matched to a gene: 5. This CDR3 is CASSLGGTGFSGANVLTF. The CDR3, as DNA: TGTGCCAGCAGCTTGGGGGGGACAGGTTTCTCTGGGGCCAACGTCCTGACTTTC.

The chain carries TRBV19 and TRBJ2-1; a possible D gene is TRBD2 (6 bases). This CDR3 is built from 18 residues. Germline loops: CDR1 LNHDA, CDR2 SQIVND (reference sequence). With 3 bases removed from V and 2 bases from J, the gap between germline ends came to 20 bases. The DNA for the CDR3 is TGTGCCAGTAGTATTGGAACCCCAGCGGGTGGCACCTACAATGAGCAGTTCTTC. Residues: CASSIGTPAGGTYNEQFF.

This chain links TRBV7-2 with TRBJ2-3, with 10 positions matching TRBD2. Unmatched junction bases numbered 11, after V lost 4 bases and J lost 1 base. CDR3 length: 18 residues. Germline lookup yields CDR1 SGHTA and CDR2 FQGNSA. CDR3 residues: CASSSYPTSGKGTDTQYF. The CDR3 DNA follows: TGTGCCAGCAGCTCCTACCCCACTAGCGGGAAGGGCACAGATACGCAGTATTTT.

This chain connects TRBV6-5 to TRBJ2-1; D is ambiguous. Between the trimmed V and J ends, which lost 0 bases and 6 bases, there was a span of 9 bases. Germline V lookup: CDR1 MNHEY, CDR2 SVGAGI. CDR3 length: 14 amino acids. CDR3 protein: CASSYSRRSNEQFF. The CDR3 DNA reads as TGTGCCAGCAGTTACTCGCGTCGTTCCAATGAGCAGTTCTTC.

CDR3 amino acids: CSVEGGGYEQYF. CDR3 nucleotides: TGCAGCGTTGAAGGAGGGGGATACGAGCAGTACTTC. The chain employs TRBV29-1 and TRBJ2-7, with D tentatively TRBD1 (6 bases). The CDR3 spans 12 residues. V lost 1 base and J lost 4, with 8 bases in between. Germline CDR1 reads SQVTM; CDR2 reads ANQGSEA.

V is TRBV29-1 and J is TRBJ2-5; TRBD1 matches at 7 bases. The CDR3 runs 16 residues. The V and J ends lost 5 bases and 1 base, in that order; junction bases with no gene match: 13. Per the germline V gene, CDR1 is SQVTM and CDR2 is ANQGSEA. The CDR3 coding sequence is TGCAGCGTTCACCTCCTCGGGACAGCCCTCCAAGAGACCCAGTACTTC. Translating it yields CSVHLLGTALQETQYF.

V usage is TRBV7-6 and J usage is TRBJ2-1; possibly TRBD2 for D (7 bases). Between the trimmed V and J ends, which lost 4 bases and 5 bases, there was a span of 18 bases. The CDR3 has 16 amino acids. Germline values: CDR1 SGHVS, CDR2 FNYEAQ. The CDR3 here is CASSSRGGNENNEQFF. The CDR3 DNA reads as TGTGCCAGCAGCTCGAGGGGGGGCAATGAAAACAATGAGCAGTTCTTC. The full variable domain, rest sourced from reference TRBV7-6 and TRBJ2-1, is GAGVSQSPRYKVTKRGQDVALRCDPISGHVSLYWYRQALGQGPEFLTYFNYEAQQDKSGLPNDRFSAERPEGSISTLTIQRTEQRDSAMYRCASSSRGGNENNEQFFGPGTRLTVL.

The rearrangement joins TRBV27 to TRBJ2-1, with 14 bases fitting TRBD2. Per germline, CDR1 MNHEY and CDR2 SMNVEV (reference sequence). Germline trimming cut 5 bases from V and 6 bases from J; bases unmatched to any gene: 9. The CDR3 length is 17 residues. The chain's CDR3 is CASSPGTSGSWGNEQFF. For the CDR3, the DNA is TGTGCCAGCAGTCCCGGGACTAGCGGGAGCTGGGGCAATGAGCAGTTCTTC.

V gene TRBV19 combines with J gene TRBJ1-5; D unresolved. The CDR3 is 14 amino acids. V was trimmed by 1 base and J by 10 bases, leaving 14 bases between them. Germline loops: CDR1 LNHDA, CDR2 SQIVND (reference sequence). CDR3 amino acids: CASSIASSSQPQHF. In DNA form, the CDR3 reads TGTGCCAGTAGTATAGCCTCCAGTTCCCAACCCCAGCATTTT.